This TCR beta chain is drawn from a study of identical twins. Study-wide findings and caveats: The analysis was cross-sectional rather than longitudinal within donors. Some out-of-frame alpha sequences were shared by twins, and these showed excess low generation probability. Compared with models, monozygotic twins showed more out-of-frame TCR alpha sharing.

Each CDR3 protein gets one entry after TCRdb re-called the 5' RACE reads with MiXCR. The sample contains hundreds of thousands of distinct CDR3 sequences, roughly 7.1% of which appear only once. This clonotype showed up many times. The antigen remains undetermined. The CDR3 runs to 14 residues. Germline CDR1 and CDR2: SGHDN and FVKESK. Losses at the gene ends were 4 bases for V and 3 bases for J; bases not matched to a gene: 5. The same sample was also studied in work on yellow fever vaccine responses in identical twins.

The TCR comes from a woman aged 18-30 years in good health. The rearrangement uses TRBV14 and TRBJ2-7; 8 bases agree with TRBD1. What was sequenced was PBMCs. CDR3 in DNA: TGTGCCAGCAGCCCCCGGGACAGGTACTACGAGCAGTACTTC. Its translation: CASSPRDRYYEQYF. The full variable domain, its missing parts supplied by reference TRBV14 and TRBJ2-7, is EAGVTQFPSHSVIEKGQTVTLRCDPISGHDNLYWYRRVMGKEIKFLLHFVKESKQDESGMPNNRFLAERTGGTYSTLKVQPAELEDSGVYFCASSPRDRYYEQYFGPGTRLTVT.